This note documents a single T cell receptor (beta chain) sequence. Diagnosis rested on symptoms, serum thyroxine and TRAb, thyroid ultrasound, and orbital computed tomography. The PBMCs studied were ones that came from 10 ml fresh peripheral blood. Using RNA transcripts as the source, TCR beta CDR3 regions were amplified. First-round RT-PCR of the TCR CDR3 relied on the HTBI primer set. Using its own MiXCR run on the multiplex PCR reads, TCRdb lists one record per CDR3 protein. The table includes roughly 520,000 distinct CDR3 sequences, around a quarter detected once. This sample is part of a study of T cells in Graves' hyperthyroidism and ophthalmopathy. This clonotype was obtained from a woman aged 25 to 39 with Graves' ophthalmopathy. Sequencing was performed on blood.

CDR3 residues: CASSARTGGKATEAFF. The CDR3 nucleotides read TGTGCCAGCAGCGCACGGACAGGGGGGAAGGCCACTGAAGCTTTCTTT. V and J are TRBV11-2 and TRBJ1-1; 10 bases align to TRBD1. Germline V gene lookup returns CDR1 SGHAT and CDR2 FQNNGV. J gave up 4 bases and V 5 bases, and 10 bases lay outside the gene matches. This CDR3 comprises 16 residues.